This TCR beta chain was captured by sequencing in a study of T cell responses to AZD1222 COVID-19 vaccine. Here immunoSEQ multiplex PCR was the method, and the copy in TCRdb shows in-frame clones only, minus some. The sample carries around 58,000 clones, more than 70% recorded once. In regard to this clone: Its matching antigen is unknown.

Findings of the study overall: Of spike-specific TCRs, nearly half reportedly target regions left unmutated in variants.

This CDR3 is 15 amino acids long. Germline V gene data show CDR1 as SGHKS and CDR2 as YYEKEE (reference sequence). V was trimmed by 4 bases and J by 5 bases, leaving 18 bases between them. The sequenced sample was peripheral blood, obtained 28 days after the second AZD1222 dose. The source is an adult who received the AZD1222 COVID-19 vaccine. The chain employs TRBV5-5 and TRBJ2-5, with D hard to call. The CDR3 coding sequence is TGTGCCAGCAGCAAGGTCCCCGTCTCGGAGGAGACCCAGTACTTC. Translation: CASSKVPVSEETQYF.